The 27 T cell receptor beta chains presented below share a single source sample, sequenced in a study of OX40 agonist ivuxolimab in advanced cancers. Profiled with immunoSEQ multiplex PCR; TCRdb holds only in-frame clones, not every one. The table records tens of thousands of clones, 85% to 90% of them present only once. Source: CD4+ or CD8+ T cells sorted from blood, taken in a trial of the OX40 agonist ivuxolimab. These receptors originate from an adult with an advanced solid tumor such as melanoma, head and neck, liver or kidney cancer.

The chain carries TRBV28 and TRBJ1-5, with 7 bases fitting TRBD1. CDR3 length: 20 residues. The germline CDR1 and CDR2 sequences are MDHEN and SYDVKM. The ends lost 3 bases at V and 4 bases at J; junction bases unmatched: 21. The CDR3 DNA reads as TGTGCCAGCAGTTTGGCGCGACAGGGAACCAAAGCCATGGGAAATCAGCCCCAGCATTTT. Translated: CASSLARQGTKAMGNQPQHF.

The chain has TRBV6-1 and TRBJ1-2, with no clear D. V was cut by 4 bases and J by 0 bases, with 3 bases left in between. The CDR3 totals 12 residues. Germline V gives CDR1 MNHNS, CDR2 SASEGT. The CDR3 DNA is TGTGCCAGCAGTGGAGCTAACTATGGCTACACCTTC. Its protein product is CASSGANYGYTF.

The chain carries TRBV10-1 and TRBJ1-1; D not certain. With 3 bases removed from V and 11 bases from J, the gap between germline ends came to 13 bases. Per germline, CDR1 WNHNN and CDR2 SYGVQD (reference sequence). The CDR3 is 12 residues long. The CDR3 reads CASSEQTGRAFF. CDR3 bases: TGCGCCAGCAGTGAACAGACGGGGAGGGCTTTCTTT.

V usage is TRBV5-6 and J usage is TRBJ1-1, with D possibly TRBD1 on 6 matching bases. V was trimmed by 2 bases and J by 2 bases, leaving 16 bases between them. CDR1 is SGHDT, CDR2 YYEEEE, per germline. The CDR3 contains 16 residues. The CDR3 reads CASSFVKGGVNTEAFF. Written as DNA, the CDR3 is TGTGCCAGCAGCTTTGTTAAGGGGGGCGTAAACACTGAAGCTTTCTTT.

This chain connects TRBV30 to TRBJ1-1; no reliable D call. Deletions cut 0 bases from V and 5 bases from J, with 10 bases between. CDR1 GTSNPN and CDR2 SVGIG come from the germline V gene (reference sequence). The CDR3 is 13 residues long. The CDR3 nucleotides are TGTGCCTGGAGTGTACAAGTCGATACTGAAGCTTTCTTT. Amino acid sequence: CAWSVQVDTEAFF.

V gene TRBV7-2 combines with J gene TRBJ2-5; 11 nucleotides agree with TRBD2. CDR1 and CDR2 (germline): SGHTA, FQGNSA. Trimming took 3 bases from V and 4 from J; bases not matched to a gene: 4. CDR3 length equals 15 residues. The CDR3 loop reads CASSFSGRGGETQYF. Written as DNA, the CDR3 is TGTGCCAGCAGCTTTAGCGGGAGGGGGGGAGAGACCCAGTACTTC.

The chain is built from TRBV7-9 and TRBJ2-1, with TRBD2 identical over 14 bases. In germline, CDR1 is SEHNR, CDR2 FQNEAQ (reference sequence). The CDR3 runs to 17 residues. The ends lost 0 bases at V and 3 bases at J; junction bases unmatched: 1. Here the CDR3 DNA reads TGTGCCAGCAGCTTAGCTGGGACTAGCGGGAGCTACAATGAGCAGTTCTTC. This translates into CASSLAGTSGSYNEQFF.

V gene TRBV18 combines with J gene TRBJ1-2; 8 bases align to TRBD1. CDR3 length: 13 amino acids. In germline, CDR1 is KGHSH, CDR2 LQKENI. V lost 1 base and J lost 7; bases outside the gene matches: 2. CDR3 DNA: TGTGCCAGCTCACCACAGACAGGGGTTGGCTACACCTTC. It yields the protein CASSPQTGVGYTF.

The V and J genes are TRBV5-4 and TRBJ2-7; possibly TRBD2 for D (5 bases). The germline gives CDR1 SGHNT, CDR2 YYREEE (reference sequence). The V and J ends lost 3 bases and 7 bases respectively, with 14 bases between them. CDR3 size: 13 residues. The CDR3 nucleotides read TGTGCCAGCAGCTCCGAGCGCGGGCTTGAGCAGTACTTC. Its protein is CASSSERGLEQYF.

The genes are TRBV28 and TRBJ2-2; D ambiguous. Trimming cost V 8 bases and J 5 bases, with 9 bases left between them. CDR1 and CDR2 from the germline V gene are MDHEN and SYDVKM. This CDR3 is built from 12 residues. The chain's CDR3 is CASSLTTGELFF. Written as DNA, the CDR3 is TGTGCCAGCTCTCTGACGACCGGGGAGCTGTTTTTT. Combining the CDR3 with reference TRBV28 and TRBJ2-2 gives the whole variable domain DVKVTQSSRYLVKRTGEKVFLECVQDMDHENMFWYRQDPGLGLRLIYFSYDVKMKEKGDIPEGYSVSREKKERFSLILESASTNQTSMYLCASSLTTGELFFGEGSRLTVL.

The chain employs TRBV6-1 and TRBJ2-7, with TRBD2 as a possible D gene (6 bases). The germline gives CDR1 MNHNS, CDR2 SASEGT. This CDR3 has 13 residues. V lost 8 bases and J 1 base, leaving 12 bases between the germline ends. The CDR3 region is CASREPPSYEQYF. The CDR3 coding sequence is TGTGCCAGCCGGGAGCCGCCTTCCTACGAGCAGTACTTC.

This chain links TRBV6-6 with TRBJ2-1, with 12 bases lining up with TRBD2. V gave up 6 bases and J gave up 3 bases; unmatched junction bases: 3. Germline CDR1 MNHNY, CDR2 SVGAGI (reference sequence). This CDR3 contains 15 residues. In DNA form, the CDR3 reads TGTGCCAGCAGCCAGACTAGCGGGGGCTACAATGAGCAGTTCTTC. Protein product: CASSQTSGGYNEQFF.

V and J are TRBV7-3 and TRBJ2-7, with 11 nucleotides matching TRBD1. With 0 bases clipped from V and 5 bases from J, the junction kept 3 bases outside the gene matches. The CDR3 extends over 15 amino acids. The V gene's germline CDR1 is SGHTA and CDR2 FQGTGA. The DNA for the CDR3 is TGTGCCAGCAGCTTAACGGGGACAGGGGGTCACGAGCAGTACTTC. Amino acid sequence: CASSLTGTGGHEQYF.

The chain couples TRBV4-2 to TRBJ1-5, with D uncertain. Per germline, CDR1 LGHNA and CDR2 YNFKEQ. CDR3 length: 16 residues. V was trimmed by 0 bases and J by 5 bases, leaving 14 bases between them. The CDR3 sequence is CASSQDWAVGYQPQHF. The DNA of the CDR3 is TGTGCCAGCAGCCAAGATTGGGCTGTGGGATATCAGCCCCAGCATTTT.

The gene calls are TRBV12-5 and TRBJ2-3, with 13 bases matching TRBD2. The CDR3 loop spans 16 amino acids. The germline CDR1 and CDR2 sequences are LGHNT and FRNRAP. Unmatched junction bases numbered 5, after V lost 2 bases and J lost 6 bases. Written as DNA, the CDR3 is TGTGCTAGTGGTTTGCCGGGACTAGCGGGACAGGATACGCAGTATTTT. This codes for CASGLPGLAGQDTQYF.

J is TRBJ2-7 and V is TRBV9; D possibly corresponds to TRBD1 (5 bases). V was shortened by 0 bases and J by 0 bases, with 10 bases between the two germline ends. Germline values: CDR1 SGDLS, CDR2 YYNGEE. CDR3 length: 15 residues. The CDR3 DNA reads TGTGCCAGCAGCGTAGGGACATTGAGCTCCTACGAGCAGTACTTC. Its protein product is CASSVGTLSSYEQYF.

The J gene is TRBJ2-5, the V gene TRBV6-6; D call uncertain. Trimming removed 6 bases from V and 7 bases from J, with 15 bases in between. Germline loops: CDR1 MNHNY, CDR2 SVGAGI (reference sequence). The CDR3 has 13 residues. The CDR3 nucleotides are TGTGCCAGCAGCCAGAGTGGAGAAGGGACCCAGTACTTC. The encoded protein is CASSQSGEGTQYF.

The chain joins TRBV11-3 to TRBJ2-2; D possibly corresponds to TRBD2 (5 bases). The CDR3 contains 17 residues. The V end was cut by 5 bases, the J end by 5 bases, with 21 bases between. Per the germline V gene, CDR1 is SGHNT and CDR2 is YENEEA. The CDR3, as DNA: TGTGCCAGCAGCCCATGGGCGGCGGGCAGCCTTACCGGGGAGCTGTTTTTT. Its translation is CASSPWAAGSLTGELFF.

The sample holds a few counts of this clone. This same CDR3 is encoded by further DNA sequences in the sample. The J gene is TRBJ1-2, the V gene TRBV25-1; no definite D call. The CDR3 extends over 15 amino acids. V lost 0 bases and J 2 bases, leaving 10 bases between the germline ends. Germline assignment: CDR1 MGHDK and CDR2 SYGVNS. The CDR3, as DNA: TGTGCCAGCAGTGAATATAGGTCCGGGAACTATGGCTACACCTTC. It translates to CASSEYRSGNYGYTF.

The rearrangement links TRBV28 to TRBJ1-2, with D unclear. Germline lookup yields CDR1 MDHEN and CDR2 SYDVKM. The CDR3 length is 11 residues. Trimming stripped 6 bases from V and 2 bases from J, with 4 bases between. In DNA, the CDR3 is TGTGCCAGCAGCCGGAACTATGGCTACACCTTC. It encodes CASSRNYGYTF.

V is TRBV6-1 and J is TRBJ1-1, with D perhaps matching TRBD1 (6 bases). V shed 11 bases and J shed 1 base, with 20 bases lying between them. CDR3 length equals 15 residues. Germline CDR1 is MNHNS and CDR2 is SASEGT. CDR3 sequence: CAGSYWTDKNTEAFF. The CDR3 nucleotides read TGTGCCGGTAGCTACTGGACAGACAAGAACACTGAAGCTTTCTTT.

The genes are TRBV21-1 and TRBJ2-2; the DNA was not used to check the table's D call, TRBD2. TRBV21-1 counts as a pseudogene. The CDR3 contains 17 residues. This CDR3 reads CASSKRLTSVNTGELFF. The DNA of the CDR3 is TGTGCCAGCAGCAAGAGACTGACTAGCGTGAACACCGGGGAGCTGTTTTTT.

This clone has a single count. The chain carries TRBV19 and TRBJ2-2; TRBD1 might be the D (5 bases). This CDR3 spans 13 amino acids. V lost 5 bases, J lost 5 bases, and 9 bases lay in between. Germline assignment: CDR1 LNHDA and CDR2 SQIVND (reference sequence). Here the CDR3 DNA reads TGTGCCAGTAGTGTCACAGGAACCGGGGAGCTGTTTTTT. It is translated as CASSVTGTGELFF.

The rearrangement uses TRBV10-1 and TRBJ2-7; 8 nucleotides match TRBD1. The CDR3 covers 14 residues. The germline gives CDR1 WNHNN, CDR2 SYGVQD (reference sequence). Losses at the gene ends were 6 bases for V and 1 base for J; bases not matched to a gene: 5. This CDR3 reads CASSGTGESYEQYF. The CDR3 nucleotides are TGCGCCAGCAGCGGGACAGGCGAGTCCTACGAGCAGTACTTC.

The genes are TRBV19 and TRBJ1-2, with D unclear. The CDR3 is 12 residues long. CDR1 is LNHDA and CDR2 is SQIVND in the germline V gene (reference sequence). The V gene lost 5 bases and the J gene lost 4 bases, with 8 bases spanning the gap. CDR3 coding DNA: TGTGCCAGTAGTCCAGGTGGCTATGGCTACACCTTC. This translates into CASSPGGYGYTF.

V gene TRBV2 combines with J gene TRBJ2-1; D not certain. V dropped 1 base and J dropped 0 bases, with 7 bases sitting between them. This CDR3 contains 15 residues. Germline CDR1 and CDR2: SNHLY and FYNNEI. CDR3 loop: CASSEENPSYNEQFF. The CDR3 nucleotides read TGTGCCAGCAGTGAAGAAAACCCCTCCTACAATGAGCAGTTCTTC.

The rearrangement uses TRBV7-9 and TRBJ2-3; no clear D gene. Trimming pared 1 base from V and 6 bases from J, leaving 11 bases between. The CDR3 runs to 14 residues. The germline gives CDR1 SEHNR, CDR2 FQNEAQ (reference sequence). CDR3 in DNA: TGTGCCAGCAGCTTAGTTGGTTCCGTGGATACGCAGTATTTT. Protein product: CASSLVGSVDTQYF.